This entry lists 15 T cell receptor beta chains sequenced from one sample in a study of metastatic and nonmetastatic thyroid tumors. TCRdb used MiXCR to call clones anew from the PCR reads. The sample lists approximately 16,000 clones; almost 35% were seen once. Thyroid surgery was performed in patients who had received no treatment beforehand. Sequencing used tumor tissue. These receptor sequences come from a female donor with papillary thyroid cancer or a benign thyroid nodule (not recorded which). Some clones in this sample may be carry-over from other donors' samples.

At least ten counts were recorded for this clone. The chain has TRBV7-3 and TRBJ2-3; TRBD1 or TRBD2 may be the D gene (5 bases each). Looked up from germline, CDR1 is SGHTA and CDR2 is FQGTGA. This CDR3 region has 14 residues. Trimming took 2 bases from V and 2 from J, leaving 8 bases between them. The CDR3 protein is CASSLGGPTDTQYF. The CDR3, as DNA: TGTGCCAGCAGCTTAGGGGGACCCACAGATACGCAGTATTTT.

CDR3 coding DNA: TGTGCCAGCAGTTACGGGGAAGGTCAGCCCCAGCATTTT. Protein product: CASSYGEGQPQHF. The rearrangement links TRBV6-5 to TRBJ1-5, with no clear D. Germline V gene lookup returns CDR1 MNHEY and CDR2 SVGAGI. The CDR3 spans 13 residues. V lost 2 bases to trimming and J lost 6 bases, with 8 bases between them.

About this clone: Other nucleotide sequences in the sample specify the same CDR3. The chain joins TRBV20-1 to TRBJ1-5, with a weak D call TRBD1 (5 bases). The V end was cut by 0 bases, the J end by 2 bases, with 8 bases between. CDR3 length: 14 residues. Germline V gene data show CDR1 as DFQATT and CDR2 as SNEGSKA (reference sequence). The CDR3 DNA follows: TGCAGTGCTAGAGATCTACAGGGCAATCAGCCCCAGCATTTT. This sequence encodes CSARDLQGNQPQHF.

This chain joins TRBV11-2 and TRBJ1-1, with D maybe TRBD1 (6 bases). V was trimmed by 5 bases and J by 1 base, leaving 14 bases between them. Germline V lookup: CDR1 SGHAT, CDR2 FQNNGV. This CDR3 comprises 15 residues. CDR3 amino acids: CASSPGVGGNTEAFF. The CDR3, as DNA: TGTGCCAGCAGCCCAGGGGTCGGGGGGAACACTGAAGCTTTCTTT. The entire variable domain, with the rest obtained from reference TRBV11-2 and TRBJ1-1, is as follows: EAGVAQSPRYKIIEKRQSVAFWCNPISGHATLYWYQQILGQGPKLLIQFQNNGVVDDSQLPKDRFSAERLKGVDSTLKIQPAKLEDSAVYLCASSPGVGGNTEAFFGQGTRLTVV.

A few counts support this clone. Possible read error: a much larger clone is one base away. V is TRBV20-1 and J is TRBJ2-3; 9 bases align to TRBD2. CDR1 DFQATT and CDR2 SNEGSKA come from the germline V gene (reference sequence). The CDR3 length is 16 residues. The CDR3 here is CSAGDQPLAGWATQYF. The CDR3 nucleotides are TGCAGTGCTGGAGATCAACCCCTAGCGGGGTGGGCTACGCAGTATTTT.

This clone is medium-sized by share. The rearrangement links TRBV2 to TRBJ1-5; D is possibly TRBD1 (6 bases). Germline V lookup: CDR1 SNHLY, CDR2 FYNNEI. The germline V and J ends were trimmed by 3 bases and 5 bases, with 11 bases remaining between them. This CDR3 comprises 14 residues. The CDR3 loop is CASSERQVYQPQHF. CDR3 DNA sequence: TGTGCCAGCAGTGAGCGACAGGTTTATCAGCCCCAGCATTTT.

By sample fraction, this clone is large. The CDR3 DNA reads as TGTGCCAGCAAAATTCTCGACAGGGTCTATGGCTACACCTTC. Its protein is CASKILDRVYGYTF. V and J are TRBV6-1 and TRBJ1-2; 7 bases align to TRBD1. Looked up from germline, CDR1 is MNHNS and CDR2 is SASEGT. V dropped 7 bases and J dropped 4; count of bases not matched to a gene: 9. The CDR3 has 14 residues.

The chain is built from TRBV27 and TRBJ2-7, with a weak D call TRBD2 (5 bases). The CDR3 has 13 amino acids. Germline CDR1 MNHEY, CDR2 SMNVEV (reference sequence). V was clipped by 5 bases and J by 5 bases, with 13 bases between them. CDR3 DNA: TGTGCCAGCAGTCCCTCGGGGAACCACGAGCAGTACTTC. The encoded protein is CASSPSGNHEQYF.

This clone was found a few times. The rearrangement joins TRBV12-3 or TRBV12-4 to TRBJ2-7, with D possibly matching TRBD1 (5 bases). CDR3 length: 13 amino acids. Trimming stripped 0 bases from V and 6 bases from J, with 9 bases between. This chain's CDR3 is CASSLAVRGEQYF. CDR3 bases: TGTGCCAGCAGTTTAGCGGTTAGGGGCGAGCAGTACTTC.

By share of the sample, this clone is medium-sized (0.01 to 0.1%). The gene calls are TRBV7-3 and TRBJ1-1; the match to TRBD1 covers 11 bases. The V segment lost 2 bases and the J segment 4 bases; nucleotides outside the gene matches: 6. Germline V lookup: CDR1 SGHTA, CDR2 FQGTGA. The CDR3 has 16 residues. This CDR3 is CASSLEDRGLSTEAFF. CDR3 in DNA: TGTGCCAGCAGCTTAGAGGACAGGGGGCTTAGCACTGAAGCTTTCTTT.

The V gene is TRBV27, the J gene TRBJ2-7, with unresolved D. The V and J ends lost 3 bases and 4 bases respectively, with 16 bases between them. The CDR3 is 15 residues long. Looked up from germline, CDR1 is MNHEY and CDR2 is SMNVEV (reference sequence). The CDR3: CASSFGLAGLYEQYF. In DNA, the CDR3 is TGTGCCAGCAGTTTCGGTTTGGCAGGTTTATACGAGCAGTACTTC.

The V gene is TRBV11-2, the J gene TRBJ2-7; 10 bases align to TRBD2. Germline CDR1 reads SGHAT; CDR2 reads FQNNGV. The CDR3 has 18 amino acids. J was trimmed by 1 base and V by 1 base; bases with no gene match: 10. In DNA form, the CDR3 reads TGTGCCAGCAGCTTAGGGGGTAGCGGGGGGTCCGGATCCTACGAGCAGTACTTC. Its translation is CASSLGGSGGSGSYEQYF.

This clone has a handful of counts. The CDR3, as DNA: TGTGCCAGCAGTGAAGCTTCTAGCGGGGTGCGAGAGACCCAGTACTTC. It is translated as CASSEASSGVRETQYF. V gene TRBV6-1 combines with J gene TRBJ2-5; 9 bases line up with TRBD2. Per the germline V gene, CDR1 is MNHNS and CDR2 is SASEGT. CDR3 length: 16 residues. The junction had 6 bases not matched to a gene; V was cut back by 0 bases and J by 4 bases.

This clone came up a few times. The chain is built from TRBV20-1 and TRBJ2-7; 9 positions agree with TRBD1. Germline V gives CDR1 DFQATT, CDR2 SNEGSKA (reference sequence). Trimming took 0 bases from V and 6 from J; bases not matched to a gene: 9. The CDR3 length is 15 residues. For the CDR3, the DNA is TGCAGTGCTAGAGATGGGGACAGGGTTTCCCCCGAGCAGTACTTC. Translated, it gives CSARDGDRVSPEQYF.

The chain is built from TRBV5-1 and TRBJ1-1, with 8 bases fitting TRBD1. V lost 7 bases and J lost 4; bases outside the gene matches: 6. Germline CDR1 and CDR2: SGHRS and YFSETQ. The CDR3 is 13 amino acids. DNA for the CDR3: TGCGCCAGCGGACGTACAGGGGGCACTGAAGCTTTCTTT. Encoded protein: CASGRTGGTEAFF.